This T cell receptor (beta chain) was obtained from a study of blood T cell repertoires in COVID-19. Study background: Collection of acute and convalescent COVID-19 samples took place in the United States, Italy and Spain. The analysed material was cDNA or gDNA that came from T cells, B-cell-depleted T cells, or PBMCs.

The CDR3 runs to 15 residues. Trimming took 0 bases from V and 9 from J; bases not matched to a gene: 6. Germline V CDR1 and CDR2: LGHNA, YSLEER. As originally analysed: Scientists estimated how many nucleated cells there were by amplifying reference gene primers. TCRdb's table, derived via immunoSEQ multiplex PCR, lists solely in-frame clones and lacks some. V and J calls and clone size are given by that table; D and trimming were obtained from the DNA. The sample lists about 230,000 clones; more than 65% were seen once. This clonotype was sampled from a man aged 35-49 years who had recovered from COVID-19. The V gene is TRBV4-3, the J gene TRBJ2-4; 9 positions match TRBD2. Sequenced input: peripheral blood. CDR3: CASSQDRRGGSIQYF. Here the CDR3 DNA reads TGCGCCAGCAGCCAAGATCGGCGGGGGGGGAGCATTCAGTACTTC.